The 28 T cell receptor beta chains listed next were all sequenced from one sample in a study of blood T cell repertoires in COVID-19. Measured with immunoSEQ multiplex PCR; TCRdb has only the in-frame clones, and not every one. This sample has approximately 150,000 clones; more than 70% occur once, and the top ten carry 1.4% to 1.5%. Source material: peripheral blood. All receptors derive from a man between 60 and 75 years old with acute or convalescent COVID-19.

This chain links TRBV24-1 with TRBJ1-2; 8 positions agree with TRBD1. From germline, CDR1 is KGHDR and CDR2 SFDVKD. The CDR3 runs to 15 residues. Trimming took 3 bases from V and 6 from J; bases not matched to a gene: 8. The CDR3 DNA sequence: TGTGCCACCAGTGATCCCGGACAGGGTATAGATGGCTACACCTTC. This translates into CATSDPGQGIDGYTF.

The V call is TRBV9, the J call TRBJ2-2; D not certain. This CDR3 contains 14 residues. Germline V lookup: CDR1 SGDLS, CDR2 YYNGEE. V lost 7 bases and J lost 5, with 15 bases in between. The CDR3 protein is CASARGVETGELFF. In nucleotides, the CDR3 is TGTGCCAGCGCGAGAGGCGTAGAGACCGGGGAGCTGTTTTTT.

V and J are TRBV10-3 and TRBJ2-1, with 13 nucleotides matching TRBD2. Germline V gene sequence: CDR1 ENHRY, CDR2 SYGVKD. Trimming removed 5 bases from V and 8 bases from J; junction bases left unmatched: 9. CDR3 length: 16 amino acids. Here the CDR3 DNA reads TGTGCCATCAGTCGAAACGGACTAGCGGGGGAGGATGAGCAGTTCTTC. It translates to CAISRNGLAGEDEQFF.

The gene calls are TRBV5-6 and TRBJ2-2; D might be TRBD2 (5 bases). Trimming shortened V by 0 bases and J by 2 bases, and 11 bases separated the two germline ends. Germline V CDR1 and CDR2: SGHDT, YYEEEE. The CDR3 is 16 amino acids. The CDR3 is CASSLESGVNTGELFF. The CDR3 nucleotides read TGTGCCAGCAGCTTGGAGTCCGGGGTTAACACCGGGGAGCTGTTTTTT.

The V and J genes are TRBV4-1 and TRBJ1-1; D remains ambiguous. The CDR3 is made up of 16 amino acids. The germline V and J ends were trimmed by 3 bases and 1 base, with 15 bases remaining between them. Germline V CDR1 and CDR2: MGHRA, YSYEKL. The CDR3 protein is CASSHAEASWNTEAFF. The CDR3 nucleotides read TGCGCCAGCAGCCATGCCGAAGCCTCATGGAACACTGAAGCTTTCTTT.

This chain uses TRBV15 with TRBJ1-2; D not certain. The CDR3 is 15 residues long. V was pared by 0 bases and J by 2 bases, with 10 bases between. Looked up from germline, CDR1 is LNHNV and CDR2 is YYDKDF (reference sequence). CDR3 in DNA: TGTGCCACCAGCAGAGATATTCGGTCAAACTATGGCTACACCTTC. It codes for CATSRDIRSNYGYTF.

CDR3: CASSLDRVKSPLHF. The CDR3 DNA sequence: TGCGCCAGCAGCTTGGACAGGGTCAAATCACCCCTCCACTTT. The rearrangement uses TRBV5-1 and TRBJ1-6, with D perhaps TRBD1 (6 bases). CDR3 length: 14 residues. The germline CDR1 and CDR2 sequences are SGHRS and YFSETQ. V gave up 0 bases and J gave up 10 bases, with 11 bases separating them. The full variable domain, with the rest looked up from reference TRBV5-1 and TRBJ1-6, is KAGVTQTPRYLIKTRGQQVTLSCSPISGHRSVSWYQQTPGQGLQFLFEYFSETQRNKGNFPGRFSGRQFSNSRSEMNVSTLELGDSALYLCASSLDRVKSPLHFGNGTRLTVT.

The chain carries TRBV30 and TRBJ1-4; D is unresolved. V dropped 5 bases and J dropped 7 bases, with 20 bases sitting between them. The CDR3 has 15 amino acids. Per the germline V gene, CDR1 is GTSNPN and CDR2 is SVGIG (reference sequence). The CDR3 nucleotides are TGTGCCTGGCACCCCTCTGGGTTCCGGGTTGAAAAACTGTTTTTT. It is translated as CAWHPSGFRVEKLFF.

The gene calls are TRBV5-1 and TRBJ1-2; D unresolved. Germline assignment: CDR1 SGHRS and CDR2 YFSETQ. The length of the CDR3 is 14 residues. Deletions cut 1 base from V and 7 bases from J, with 14 bases between. The CDR3 loop is CASSLFDNESGYTF. The DNA of the CDR3 is TGCGCCAGCAGCTTGTTCGATAATGAGAGTGGCTACACCTTC.

This clone was observed a handful of times. J is TRBJ1-2 and V is TRBV5-6; the match to TRBD1 covers 7 bases. CDR1 SGHDT and CDR2 YYEEEE come from the germline V gene. The CDR3 has 15 amino acids. V trimming: 1 base; J trimming: 4 bases; junction bases outside the gene matches: 7. CDR3 nucleotide sequence: TGTGCCAGCAGCTTGATCACAGGGGTAGGCTATGGCTACACCTTC. Amino acids: CASSLITGVGYGYTF.

The genes are TRBV9 and TRBJ1-2; 7 nucleotides agree with TRBD1. V gave up 4 bases and J gave up 2 bases; unmatched junction bases: 8. The CDR3 runs to 15 residues. The germline gives CDR1 SGDLS, CDR2 YYNGEE. CDR3 region: CASSRRDSRNYGYTF. CDR3 nucleotides: TGTGCCAGCAGCCGACGGGACAGTAGAAACTATGGCTACACCTTC.

This rearrangement joins TRBV12-3 or TRBV12-4 to TRBJ1-2; no clear D. The germline V and J ends were trimmed by 5 bases and 6 bases, with 13 bases remaining between them. This CDR3 comprises 13 residues. The CDR3 DNA follows: TGTGCCAGCAGTAGCCGTTCTGTGGATGGCTACACCTTC. This sequence encodes CASSSRSVDGYTF.

The chain joins TRBV9 to TRBJ1-2, with 9 bases aligning to TRBD1. V trimming: 3 bases; J trimming: 7 bases; junction bases outside the gene matches: 7. Per germline, CDR1 SGDLS and CDR2 YYNGEE. The CDR3 length is 14 residues. DNA for the CDR3: TGTGCCAGCAGCGCGGGACAGGGCAGTTTTGGCTACACCTTC. It is translated as CASSAGQGSFGYTF. The whole variable domain, remainder taken from reference TRBV9 and TRBJ1-2, is DSGVTQTPKHLITATGQRVTLRCSPRSGDLSVYWYQQSLDQGLQFLIQYYNGEERAKGNILERFSAQQFPDLHSELNLSSLELGDSALYFCASSAGQGSFGYTFGSGTRLTVV.

The J gene is TRBJ2-3, the V gene TRBV18; 10 positions match TRBD2. Trimming removed 3 bases from V and 2 bases from J; junction bases left unmatched: 11. Germline assignment: CDR1 KGHSH and CDR2 LQKENI. CDR3 length: 18 residues. The CDR3 reads CASSPPGSGGAYTDTQYF. The CDR3 DNA sequence: TGTGCCAGCTCACCGCCGGGAAGCGGGGGGGCCTACACAGATACGCAGTATTTT. The entire variable domain, with the rest obtained from reference TRBV18 and TRBJ2-3, is as follows: NAGVMQNPRHLVRRRGQEARLRCSPMKGHSHVYWYRQLPEEGLKFMVYLQKENIIDESGMPKERFSAEFPKEGPSILRIQQVVRGDSAAYFCASSPPGSGGAYTDTQYFGPGTRLTVL.

The V and J genes are TRBV18 and TRBJ2-1, with 13 bases identical to TRBD2. The ends lost 5 bases at V and 9 bases at J; junction bases unmatched: 13. The CDR3 has 17 amino acids. Germline lookup yields CDR1 KGHSH and CDR2 LQKENI. The CDR3 loop reads CASSSWTSGSRVSEQFF. The CDR3 DNA reads as TGTGCCAGCTCATCCTGGACTAGCGGGAGCAGGGTCAGTGAGCAGTTCTTC.

A few counts support this clone. This chain joins TRBV28 and TRBJ1-4; 7 bases line up with TRBD1. The CDR3 spans 14 residues. Germline V CDR1 and CDR2: MDHEN, SYDVKM. J was trimmed by 4 bases and V by 5 bases; bases with no gene match: 4. CDR3 loop: CASSTGQRNEKLFF. CDR3 DNA sequence: TGTGCCAGCAGTACGGGACAGCGTAATGAAAAACTGTTTTTT.

This chain connects TRBV11-2 to TRBJ2-2, with D possibly matching TRBD1 (6 bases). CDR1 and CDR2 (germline): SGHAT, FQNNGV. Trimming removed 5 bases from V and 4 bases from J, with 11 bases in between. This CDR3 is 14 amino acids long. The chain's CDR3 is CASSLRTATGELFF. CDR3 DNA: TGTGCCAGCAGCCTCAGGACAGCCACCGGGGAGCTGTTTTTT.

The chain joins TRBV18 to TRBJ2-1; 7 bases map to TRBD1. Germline V gene lookup returns CDR1 KGHSH and CDR2 LQKENI. J gave up 6 bases and V 2 bases, and 7 bases lay outside the gene matches. CDR3 length equals 15 residues. The CDR3 bases are TGTGCCAGCTCACCAAGGCCAGGGGGTCGCAATGAGCAGTTCTTC. This sequence encodes CASSPRPGGRNEQFF.

The gene calls are TRBV24-1 and TRBJ2-7, with 7 positions matching TRBD1. Trimming at V came to 5 bases and at J to 4 bases, leaving 19 bases not matched to a gene. The length of the CDR3 is 18 residues. Germline V gives CDR1 KGHDR, CDR2 SFDVKD. Here the CDR3 DNA reads TGTGCCACCAGTGCCAAACGACCAGGCAGGGGGAAGGCGTACGAGCAGTACTTC. Its translation is CATSAKRPGRGKAYEQYF.

The chain is built from TRBV6-5 and TRBJ2-7; D possibly corresponds to TRBD2 (6 bases). This CDR3 has 16 residues. The V gene lost 0 bases and the J gene lost 1 base, with 13 bases spanning the gap. Germline assignment: CDR1 MNHEY and CDR2 SVGAGI. The DNA for the CDR3 is TGTGCCAGCAGTTACTCGAAATTCGGGGGATCCTACGAGCAGTACTTC. Protein sequence: CASSYSKFGGSYEQYF.

The J gene is TRBJ1-2, the V gene TRBV19; weak D call: TRBD1 (5 bases). Germline values: CDR1 LNHDA, CDR2 SQIVND (reference sequence). With 7 bases removed from V and 6 bases from J, the gap between germline ends came to 18 bases. The CDR3 loop spans 14 amino acids. The CDR3 bases are TGTGCCAGTACTTCCTCACAGGCGGGGAATGGCTACACCTTC. Its translation is CASTSSQAGNGYTF.

The V gene is TRBV30, the J gene TRBJ1-3; D is undetermined. Germline lookup yields CDR1 GTSNPN and CDR2 SVGIG (reference sequence). The CDR3 extends over 13 amino acids. The V gene lost 3 bases and the J gene lost 3 bases, with 9 bases spanning the gap. As DNA, the CDR3 is TGTGCCTGGAGAGGTTCAGGTGGAAACACCATATATTTT. Protein sequence: CAWRGSGGNTIYF.

This clone appeared once. This chain connects TRBV10-3 to TRBJ2-5, with TRBD2 as a possible D gene (6 bases). Trimming took 0 bases from V and 5 from J, leaving 10 bases between them. CDR3 length equals 14 residues. Germline assignment: CDR1 ENHRY and CDR2 SYGVKD. The CDR3 region is CAISESGGLETQYF. The CDR3 region has the DNA TGTGCCATCAGTGAGTCAGGAGGGTTGGAGACCCAGTACTTC.

This chain links TRBV2 with TRBJ2-7, with a weak D call TRBD2 (5 bases). Germline V gene data show CDR1 as SNHLY and CDR2 as FYNNEI. This CDR3 has 14 amino acids. The V and J ends lost 2 bases and 4 bases respectively, with 12 bases between them. CDR3 sequence reads: CASSELAVVYEQYF. As DNA, the CDR3 is TGTGCCAGCAGTGAACTAGCTGTGGTTTACGAGCAGTACTTC. Full variable domain (missing parts from reference TRBV2 and TRBJ2-7): EPEVTQTPSHQVTQMGQEVILRCVPISNHLYFYWYRQILGQKVEFLVSFYNNEISEKSEIFDDQFSVERPDGSNFTLKIRSTKLEDSAMYFCASSELAVVYEQYFGPGTRLTVT.

Comments on this clone: Other DNA sequences in this specimen translate into the identical CDR3. V is TRBV7-8 and J is TRBJ2-7, with 8 bases identical to TRBD1. The CDR3 has 14 amino acids. V gave up 5 bases and J gave up 0 bases; unmatched junction bases: 3. The germline V gene encodes CDR1 SGHVS and CDR2 FQNEAQ. The CDR3 DNA follows: TGTGCCAGCAGCCACAGGGGGAGCTCCTACGAGCAGTACTTC. Amino acid sequence: CASSHRGSSYEQYF.

DNA of the CDR3: TGTGCCAGCAGTCCCCGGTATCAGGGAACTAATGAAAAACTGTTTTTT. This sequence encodes CASSPRYQGTNEKLFF. The chain combines TRBV27 with TRBJ1-4; possible D gene TRBD1, 5 bases. The V and J ends lost 5 bases and 1 base respectively, with 14 bases between them. The CDR3 has 16 amino acids. CDR1 and CDR2 from the germline V gene are MNHEY and SMNVEV (reference sequence).

This chain's CDR3 is CASSVVDSPSGQYF. CDR3 coding DNA: TGTGCCAGCAGCGTAGTTGACAGCCCTTCTGGGCAGTACTTC. The chain is built from TRBV9 and TRBJ2-7; D possibly corresponds to TRBD1 (5 bases). Trimming pared 0 bases from V and 9 bases from J, leaving 16 bases between. The CDR3 loop spans 14 amino acids. Germline CDR1 SGDLS, CDR2 YYNGEE. The whole variable domain, filled in from reference TRBV9 and TRBJ2-7, reads DSGVTQTPKHLITATGQRVTLRCSPRSGDLSVYWYQQSLDQGLQFLIQYYNGEERAKGNILERFSAQQFPDLHSELNLSSLELGDSALYFCASSVVDSPSGQYFGPGTRLTVT.

The count of this clone is one. V gene TRBV19 combines with J gene TRBJ1-4; possibly TRBD1 for D (5 bases). Per the germline V gene, CDR1 is LNHDA and CDR2 is SQIVND (reference sequence). The CDR3 contains 15 residues. V lost 3 bases and J lost 3, with 11 bases in between. For the CDR3, the DNA is TGTGCCAGTAGTATGGCGGGGGGTCCTAATGAAAAACTGTTTTTT. Protein sequence: CASSMAGGPNEKLFF.